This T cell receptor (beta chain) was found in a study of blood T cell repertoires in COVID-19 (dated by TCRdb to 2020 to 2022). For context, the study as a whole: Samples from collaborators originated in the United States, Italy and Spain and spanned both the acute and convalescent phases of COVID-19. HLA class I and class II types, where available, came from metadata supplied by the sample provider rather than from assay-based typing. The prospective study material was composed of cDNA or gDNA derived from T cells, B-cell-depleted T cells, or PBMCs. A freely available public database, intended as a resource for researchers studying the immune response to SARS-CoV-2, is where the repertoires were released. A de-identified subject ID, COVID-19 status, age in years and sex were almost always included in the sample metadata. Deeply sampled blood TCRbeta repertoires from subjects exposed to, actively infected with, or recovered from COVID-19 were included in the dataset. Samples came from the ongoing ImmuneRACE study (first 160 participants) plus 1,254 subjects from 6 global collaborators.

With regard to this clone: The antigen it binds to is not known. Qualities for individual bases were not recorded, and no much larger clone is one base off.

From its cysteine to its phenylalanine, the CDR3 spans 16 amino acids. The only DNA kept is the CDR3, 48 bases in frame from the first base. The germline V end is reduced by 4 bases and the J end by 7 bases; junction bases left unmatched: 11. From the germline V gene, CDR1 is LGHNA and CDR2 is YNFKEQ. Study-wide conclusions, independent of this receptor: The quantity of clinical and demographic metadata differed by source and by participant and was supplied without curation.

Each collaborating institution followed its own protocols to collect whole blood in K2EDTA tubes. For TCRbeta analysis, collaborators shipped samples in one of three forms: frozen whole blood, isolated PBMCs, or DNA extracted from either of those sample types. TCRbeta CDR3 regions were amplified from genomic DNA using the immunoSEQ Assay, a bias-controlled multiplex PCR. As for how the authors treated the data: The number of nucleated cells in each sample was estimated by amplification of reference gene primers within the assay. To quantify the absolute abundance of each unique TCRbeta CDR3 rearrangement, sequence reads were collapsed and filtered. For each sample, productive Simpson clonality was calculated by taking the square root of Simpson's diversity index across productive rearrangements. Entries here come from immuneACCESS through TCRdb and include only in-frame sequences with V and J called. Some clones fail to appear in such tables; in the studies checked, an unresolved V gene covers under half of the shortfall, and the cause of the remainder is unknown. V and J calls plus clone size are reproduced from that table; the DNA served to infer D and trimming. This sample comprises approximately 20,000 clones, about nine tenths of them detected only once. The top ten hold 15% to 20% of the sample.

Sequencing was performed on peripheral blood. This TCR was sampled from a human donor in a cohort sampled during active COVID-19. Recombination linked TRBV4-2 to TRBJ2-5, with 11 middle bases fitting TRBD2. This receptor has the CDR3 CASSRLAGNQESTQYF. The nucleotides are TGTGCCAGCAGCCGACTAGCGGGGAACCAAGAGTCGACCCAGTACTTC.